The 8 T cell receptor beta chains in this list originate from one sample, sequenced in a study of T-cell reconstitution after alpha-beta-depleted transplantation in children. TCRbeta library construction was performed incorporating unique molecular identifiers. TCRdb re-derived calls from the PCR reads in MiXCR, one entry per CDR3 protein. Altogether hundreds of thousands of distinct CDR3 sequences are present, 6.5% to 9% being singletons, with the ten largest covering nearly 6.5%. This material consisted of PBMCs, mostly from graft donor cells, taken 180 days after TCRalphabeta/CD19-depleted stem cell transplant. The receptors were gathered from a male patient under 18 who had a stem cell transplant for acute lymphoblastic leukemia, so the T cells may come from the graft donor.

The sample holds a few counts of this clonotype. The CDR3 loop reads CASSPGGRRINEQYF. The CDR3 DNA sequence: TGTGCCAGTAGTCCTGGTGGGCGCCGAATCAACGAGCAGTACTTC. The rearrangement links TRBV19 to TRBJ2-7; D is unresolved. The CDR3 covers 15 residues. The germline gives CDR1 LNHDA, CDR2 SQIVND (reference sequence). Trimming cost V 5 bases and J 5 bases, with 19 bases left between them.

This clonotype was detected only a few times. J is TRBJ2-1 and V is TRBV5-1; the D is unclear. The ends were cut back, 6 bases at V and 6 bases at J, with 19 bases in the middle. The CDR3 contains 15 residues. Germline V gives CDR1 SGHRS, CDR2 YFSETQ. Here the CDR3 DNA reads TGCGCCAGCACCCCCCGGCCCATGGGTCCCAATGAGCAGTTCTTC. Encoded protein: CASTPRPMGPNEQFF.

The table lists this clonotype with many counts. The chain couples TRBV29-1 to TRBJ2-1; 8 bases agree with TRBD2. Germline V gene lookup returns CDR1 SQVTM and CDR2 ANQGSEA. This CDR3 region has 14 residues. V shed 4 bases and J 4 bases; nucleotides not matched to a gene: 6. The CDR3 DNA sequence: TGCAGCGTTGTCGCGGGAGGCCCTTACAATGAGCAGTTCTTC. Its protein product is CSVVAGGPYNEQFF.

This clonotype was detected ten times or more. The chain combines TRBV9 with TRBJ2-2; 15 bases agree with TRBD2. Trimming removed 5 bases from V and 1 base from J; junction bases left unmatched: 6. Germline lookup yields CDR1 SGDLS and CDR2 YYNGEE. The CDR3 is made up of 18 amino acids. The CDR3 here is CASRPGLAGGRNTGELFF. Here the CDR3 DNA reads TGTGCCAGCAGACCCGGACTAGCGGGGGGGAGGAACACCGGGGAGCTGTTTTTT.

This clonotype was recorded many times. The chain combines TRBV20-1 with TRBJ2-7; 8 positions agree with TRBD1. V trimming: 4 bases; J trimming: 5 bases; junction bases outside the gene matches: 4. The CDR3 has 12 residues. Per germline, CDR1 DFQATT and CDR2 SNEGSKA (reference sequence). The CDR3: CSATTGAHEQYF. The DNA for the CDR3 is TGCAGTGCTACGACAGGGGCCCACGAGCAGTACTTC.

This clonotype was observed at least ten times. This chain connects TRBV20-1 to TRBJ2-3; tentatively, D is TRBD1 or TRBD2 (5 bases each). V lost 3 bases and J lost 0, with 7 bases in between. CDR3 length: 13 amino acids. CDR1 is DFQATT, CDR2 SNEGSKA, per germline (reference sequence). Here the CDR3 reads CSARGPSTDTQYF. CDR3 DNA sequence: TGCAGTGCTAGGGGACCTAGCACAGATACGCAGTATTTT.

This clonotype has ten or more counts. The V call is TRBV12-3 or TRBV12-4, the J call TRBJ1-4; tentatively, D is TRBD1 (5 bases). The CDR3 spans 15 residues. The germline V and J ends were trimmed by 3 bases and 8 bases, with 16 bases remaining between them. The CDR3 DNA is TGTGCCAGCAGTTTCCTACGGGGGTTAGGGGAAAAACTGTTTTTT. Its protein product is CASSFLRGLGEKLFF.

This clonotype appeared many times. J is TRBJ2-7 and V is TRBV6-1; tentative D call: TRBD1 (5 bases). The CDR3 has 14 amino acids. V was clipped by 6 bases and J by 0 bases, with 12 bases between them. CDR1 and CDR2 (germline): MNHNS, SASEGT. In DNA form, the CDR3 reads TGTGCCAGCAGGGGGCCTATCTCCTCCTACGAGCAGTACTTC. Residues: CASRGPISSYEQYF.